This T cell receptor (beta chain) was recorded in a study of OX40 agonist ivuxolimab in advanced cancers. Whole-study context: Patients were infused with ivuxolimab every 2 weeks at 0.01 to 10 mg/kg. From about 23 to 85 years was the age range, with a mean of approximately 63 years, and 65% to 90% were male.

In germline, CDR1 is MDHEN, CDR2 SYDVKM. V gave up 5 bases and J gave up 0 bases, with 17 bases separating them. The CDR3 sequence is 17 residues long. This clone has just a few counts. Sampled blood was obtained at baseline, cycle 4 day 1, and cycle 7 day 1. Method: immunoSEQ multiplex PCR; TCRdb's copy keeps in-frame clones and lacks some. The repertoire holds 80,000 to 90,000 clones, about 86% seen once, with about 1.7% in the top ten. The source material was CD4+ or CD8+ T cells sorted from blood, sampled in a trial of the OX40 agonist ivuxolimab. The clonotype was recovered from an adult with an advanced solid tumor such as melanoma, head and neck, liver or kidney cancer. This chain connects TRBV28 to TRBJ1-5; no clear D. The chain's CDR3 is CASSPPHGRFSNQPQHF. Here the CDR3 DNA reads TGTGCCAGCAGTCCACCCCATGGACGGTTTAGCAATCAGCCCCAGCATTTT.